The 9 T cell receptor beta chains presented below share a single source sample, sequenced in a study of T cell responses to AZD1222 COVID-19 vaccine (dated by TCRdb to the early 2020s). The library was made by the immunoSEQ multiplex PCR assay. TCRdb re-hosts the immuneACCESS table, in-frame sequences only. Its copies lack some clones; in the studies checked, an unresolved V gene accounts for under half of them, and the cause for the rest is not known. This sample comprises 90,000 to 120,000 clones, around 90% of them detected only once. The ten largest clones take up about 1.2% of the sample. The sample's time point label is to be understood as: baseline before first vaccination. The sequencing used peripheral blood, collected on day 0 of AZD1222 vaccination. The receptors shown here come from an adult in good health.

V gene TRBV27 combines with J gene TRBJ2-1; 9 nucleotides align to TRBD2. The V and J ends lost 3 bases and 3 bases, in that order; junction bases with no gene match: 6. Germline V lookup: CDR1 MNHEY, CDR2 SMNVEV (reference sequence). CDR3 length: 16 amino acids. This CDR3 reads CASSFWVAGDYNEQFF. For the CDR3, the DNA is TGTGCCAGCAGTTTCTGGGTAGCGGGAGACTACAATGAGCAGTTCTTC.

This chain uses TRBV19 with TRBJ1-5, with 7 bases matching TRBD1. V gave up 2 bases and J gave up 2 bases; unmatched junction bases: 6. Germline V gives CDR1 LNHDA, CDR2 SQIVND (reference sequence). The CDR3 contains 16 residues. The CDR3 loop is CASSITGVGGNQPQHF. The CDR3 nucleotides are TGTGCCAGTAGTATAACAGGGGTGGGTGGCAATCAGCCCCAGCATTTT.

The chain combines TRBV6-5 with TRBJ2-7; D is undetermined. Germline V gives CDR1 MNHEY, CDR2 SVGAGI. Trimming took off 0 bases at V and 3 bases at J, with 6 bases between the two ends. CDR3 length: 13 residues. CDR3 loop: CASSYSLFYEQYF. CDR3 DNA sequence: TGTGCCAGCAGTTACTCTCTCTTCTACGAGCAGTACTTC.

This clone appeared once. The genes are TRBV19 and TRBJ1-1, with D possibly TRBD1 on 5 matching bases. V was pared by 7 bases and J by 5 bases, with 23 bases between. This CDR3 spans 16 amino acids. Looked up from germline, CDR1 is LNHDA and CDR2 is SQIVND (reference sequence). The CDR3 bases are TGTGCCAGTACTACAGAGGGGTTTGGGAAGGGAACTGAAGCTTTCTTT. It encodes CASTTEGFGKGTEAFF.

This chain connects TRBV6-5 to TRBJ1-6; perhaps TRBD1 as D (6 bases). With 8 bases removed from V and 2 bases from J, the gap between germline ends came to 13 bases. From germline, CDR1 is MNHEY and CDR2 SVGAGI. The CDR3 totals 15 residues. The CDR3 protein is CASDTGYAYNSPLHF. The CDR3 nucleotides read TGTGCCAGCGATACAGGGTATGCCTATAATTCACCCCTCCACTTT.

The J gene is TRBJ1-1, the V gene TRBV10-3; TRBD1 matches at 8 bases. Germline V gene sequence: CDR1 ENHRY, CDR2 SYGVKD. The CDR3 has 13 amino acids. V lost 7 bases to trimming and J lost 6 bases; unmatched junction nucleotides: 7. This CDR3 reads CAIKKGQDSEAFF. DNA of the CDR3: TGTGCCATCAAAAAGGGACAGGATTCTGAAGCTTTCTTT.

The chain joins TRBV6-2 or TRBV6-3 to TRBJ2-7; 12 bases line up with TRBD2. Trimming took 3 bases from V and 7 from J; bases not matched to a gene: 7. Germline assignment: CDR1 MNHEY and CDR2 SVGEGT. CDR3 length: 15 residues. The CDR3 protein is CASSYPSGRGVEQYF. Written as DNA, the CDR3 is TGTGCCAGCAGTTATCCTAGCGGGAGGGGCGTGGAGCAGTACTTC.

The chain has TRBV24-1 and TRBJ2-2, with 7 bases aligning to TRBD2. The germline CDR1 and CDR2 sequences are KGHDR and SFDVKD. The J segment lost 6 bases and the V segment lost 10 bases, leaving 10 bases of the junction unmatched. The CDR3 is 14 amino acids. The CDR3 spells CATAGLAEAGELFF. The CDR3 DNA is TGTGCCACGGCGGGGCTAGCGGAAGCCGGGGAGCTGTTTTTT.

Written as DNA, the CDR3 is TGTGCCAGTAGACCGACAGGGGAGATTGGTGAAAAACTGTTTTTT. Translation: CASRPTGEIGEKLFF. The chain links TRBV19 to TRBJ1-4; 8 nucleotides agree with TRBD1. Germline V lookup: CDR1 LNHDA, CDR2 SQIVND (reference sequence). The V segment lost 6 bases and the J segment 7 bases; nucleotides outside the gene matches: 10. The CDR3 consists of 15 residues. Full variable domain (missing parts from reference TRBV19 and TRBJ1-4): DGGITQSPKYLFRKEGQNVTLSCEQNLNHDAMYWYRQDPGQGLRLIYYSQIVNDFQKGDIAEGYSVSREKKESFPLTVTSAQKNPTAFYLCASRPTGEIGEKLFFGSGTQLSVL.